Listed below are T cell receptor beta chains from one sample, sequenced in a study of cytomegalovirus exposure and HLA in healthy donors. Using immunoSEQ multiplex PCR, the repertoire was profiled, and TCRdb retains in-frame clones only, with some absent. Of fewer than 250,000 clones listed, about 86% are singletons. The sequencing sample was made of PBMCs. The origin of the receptors is a man aged 18 to 29 in good health and CMV-seronegative. CDR3s include the opening cysteine and the closing phenylalanine or tryptophan. A D gene is named only where the DNA matches it firmly. Clone size is stated in some rows and not others, as once, few, many or a class when expanded.

D: TRBD1
size: NA
J: TRBJ2-7
length: 11
V: TRBV6-5
DNA: TGTGCCAGCAGTGGCTCTGGGACAGACTACTTC
CDR3: CASSGSGTDYF

D: NA
size: NA
J: TRBJ2-7
length: 14
V: TRBV7-2
DNA: TGTGCCAGCAGCACGAGCCCACAGGGTTACGAGCAGTACTTC
CDR3: CASSTSPQGYEQYF

D: TRBD2
size: NA
J: TRBJ2-2
length: 17
V: TRBV9
DNA: TGTGCCAGCAGCGTTTCTAGCGGGGGGGCCGGTACCGGGGAGCTGTTTTTT
CDR3: CASSVSSGGAGTGELFF

D: NA
size: once
J: TRBJ2-3
length: 13
V: TRBV10-1
DNA: TGCGCCAGCAGCCCGGGGTTGACAGATACGCAGTATTTT
CDR3: CASSPGLTDTQYF

D: NA
size: NA
J: TRBJ2-3
length: 15
V: TRBV7-9
DNA: TGTGCCAGCCACCCAGGGGCCACTAGCACAGATACGCAGTATTTT
CDR3: CASHPGATSTDTQYF

D: TRBD2
size: few
J: TRBJ2-7
length: 14
V: TRBV7-2
DNA: TGTGCCAGCAGCTTAACTAGCGGGAGGAACGAGCAGTACTTC
CDR3: CASSLTSGRNEQYF

D: TRBD1
size: NA
J: TRBJ2-7
length: 14
V: TRBV11-2
DNA: TGTGCCAGCAGCTTAAGGGACAGAACCTACGAGCAGTACTTC
CDR3: CASSLRDRTYEQYF

D: TRBD1
size: NA
J: TRBJ2-7
length: 15
V: TRBV4-2
DNA: TGTGCCAGCAGCCGGCTCGGACAGGGGGTGTACGAGCAGTACTTC
CDR3: CASSRLGQGVYEQYF

D: TRBD1
size: many
J: TRBJ1-6
length: 13
V: TRBV7-7
DNA: TGTGCCAGCAGCTTTGACAGGGATTCACCCCTCCACTTT
CDR3: CASSFDRDSPLHF

D: NA
size: NA
J: TRBJ2-1
length: 12
V: TRBV4-3
DNA: TGCGCCAGCAGCCAAGAAGGCGGAGAGCAGTTCTTC
CDR3: CASSQEGGEQFF

D: NA
size: NA
J: TRBJ2-2
length: 13
V: TRBV10-1
DNA: TGCGCCAGCAGTATACAGGGCGTCGGGGAGCTGTTTTTT
CDR3: CASSIQGVGELFF

D: NA
size: NA
J: TRBJ2-7
length: 14
V: TRBV6-6
DNA: TGTGCCAGCACCGAGGGACACGCTGACTACGAGCAGTACTTC
CDR3: CASTEGHADYEQYF

D: NA
size: once
J: TRBJ1-4
length: 15
V: TRBV28
DNA: TGTGCCAGCAGCACTCTACAGGGAGGGGAGGAAAAACTGTTTTTT
CDR3: CASSTLQGGEEKLFF

D: TRBD2
size: NA
J: TRBJ2-2
length: 15
V: TRBV5-1
DNA: TGCGCCAGCAGCGAGGGACTAGCGGGAACCGGGGAGCTGTTTTTT
CDR3: CASSEGLAGTGELFF

D: NA
size: NA
J: TRBJ2-5
length: 15
V: TRBV7-6
DNA: TGTGCCAGCAGCTTCGTAGTGGAGGGGCGAGAGACCCAGTACTTC
CDR3: CASSFVVEGRETQYF

D: NA
size: NA
J: TRBJ2-4
length: 13
V: TRBV5-1
DNA: TGCGCCAGCAGCTTGGCCCCTACGGACATTCAGTACTTC
CDR3: CASSLAPTDIQYF

D: NA
size: NA
J: TRBJ2-1
length: 12
V: TRBV18
DNA: TGTGCCAGCTCACCGTCGGACAATGAGCAGTTCTTC
CDR3: CASSPSDNEQFF

D: NA
size: NA
J: TRBJ2-7
length: 15
V: TRBV4-3
DNA: TGCGCCAGCAGCCAAGAACAAGGGGCGGTCTACGAGCAGTACTTC
CDR3: CASSQEQGAVYEQYF

D: TRBD1
size: NA
J: TRBJ2-3
length: 14
V: TRBV7-2
DNA: TGTGCCAGTCGCCGGGACAGAAGCACAGATACGCAGTATTTT
CDR3: CASRRDRSTDTQYF

D: NA
size: once
J: TRBJ2-1
length: 13
V: TRBV27
DNA: TGTGCCAGCATGGGGAGCTCCTACAATGAGCAGTTCTTC
CDR3: CASMGSSYNEQFF

D: TRBD2
size: NA
J: TRBJ2-1
length: 15
V: TRBV29-1
DNA: TGCAGCGTAGGACTAGCGGGGGACTCCTACAATGAGCAGTTCTTC
CDR3: CSVGLAGDSYNEQFF

D: TRBD2
size: NA
J: TRBJ2-3
length: 15
V: TRBV28
DNA: TGTGCCAGCAGTTCTAGCGGGAGTAGGGCAGATACGCAGTATTTT
CDR3: CASSSSGSRADTQYF

D: NA
size: NA
J: TRBJ1-2
length: 15
V: TRBV27
DNA: TGTGCCAGCAGTTTATTTAGCCAGGGTGCCTATGGCTACACCTTC
CDR3: CASSLFSQGAYGYTF

D: NA
size: NA
J: TRBJ2-3
length: 14
V: TRBV9
DNA: TGTGCCAGCAGCGTGAATGGAGGGGCAGATACGCAGTATTTT
CDR3: CASSVNGGADTQYF

D: NA
size: NA
J: TRBJ2-7
length: 11
V: TRBV27
DNA: TGTGCCAGCAGTTCCCTTTACGAGCAGTACTTC
CDR3: CASSSLYEQYF

D: NA
size: NA
J: TRBJ2-7
length: 12
V: TRBV30
DNA: TGTGCCTGGAGTAGCCTAACCTACGAGCAGTACTTC
CDR3: CAWSSLTYEQYF

D: TRBD2
size: NA
J: TRBJ2-7
length: 15
V: TRBV10-3
DNA: TGTGCCATCAGTGAGCGGGCGGGGGGAACCTACGAGCAGTACTTC
CDR3: CAISERAGGTYEQYF

D: TRBD2
size: NA
J: TRBJ2-5
length: 16
V: TRBV13
DNA: TGTGCCAGCAGCGACGGGACTAGCGGGGGGGCGGAGACCCAGTACTTC
CDR3: CASSDGTSGGAETQYF

D: TRBD1
size: NA
J: TRBJ2-7
length: 14
V: TRBV6-1
DNA: TGTGCCAGCAGGCTAGGACAGGGGGCGACCGAGCAGTACTTC
CDR3: CASRLGQGATEQYF

D: NA
size: NA
J: TRBJ1-1
length: 13
V: TRBV7-9
DNA: TGTGCCAGCAGCCGAAAACGGGACACTGAAGCTTTCTTT
CDR3: CASSRKRDTEAFF

D: TRBD2
size: NA
J: TRBJ2-1
length: 16
V: TRBV6-5
DNA: TGTGCCAGCAGTTACTGGCGGGGGGGCCTCTACAATGAGCAGTTCTTC
CDR3: CASSYWRGGLYNEQFF

D: TRBD1
size: NA
J: TRBJ1-1
length: 15
V: TRBV11-2
DNA: TGTGCCAGCAGCTTGCCTAGGACAGGTCGGACTGAAGCTTTCTTT
CDR3: CASSLPRTGRTEAFF

D: NA
size: NA
J: TRBJ2-1
length: 14
V: TRBV5-1
DNA: TGCGCCAGCAGCTTCGACCAGGGCTACAATGAGCAGTTCTTC
CDR3: CASSFDQGYNEQFF

D: NA
size: once
J: TRBJ2-1
length: 17
V: TRBV4-3
DNA: TGCGCCAGCAGCCAAGTGGGGCGGGGTAACGGCTACAATGAGCAGTTCTTC
CDR3: CASSQVGRGNGYNEQFF

D: TRBD1
size: once
J: TRBJ2-3
length: 16
V: TRBV18
DNA: TGTGCCAGCTCACCAAATTCAGGACAGGTGGTAGATACGCAGTATTTT
CDR3: CASSPNSGQVVDTQYF

D: TRBD2
size: few
J: TRBJ2-1
length: 15
V: TRBV4-1
DNA: TGCGCCAGCAGGGGCGGACTAGCGGGTAACAATGAGCAGTTCTTC
CDR3: CASRGGLAGNNEQFF

D: NA
size: NA
J: TRBJ1-3
length: 12
V: TRBV6-5
DNA: TGTGCCAGCAGCAGGGACAGAAACACCATATATTTT
CDR3: CASSRDRNTIYF

D: NA
size: NA
J: TRBJ2-7
length: 13
V: TRBV11-3
DNA: TGTGCCAGCAGCTCCCTGGACAGCTACGAGCAGTACTTC
CDR3: CASSSLDSYEQYF

D: TRBD2
size: NA
J: TRBJ2-3
length: 17
V: TRBV5-1
DNA: TGCGCCAGCAGCGGAACTAAGACTAGCGGAGGCACAGATACGCAGTATTTT
CDR3: CASSGTKTSGGTDTQYF

D: NA
size: NA
J: TRBJ1-6
length: 15
V: TRBV5-1
DNA: TGCGCCAGCAGCTTGGCAACAGCTTATAATTCACCCCTCCACTTT
CDR3: CASSLATAYNSPLHF

D: TRBD2
size: NA
J: TRBJ2-5
length: 18
V: TRBV5-1
DNA: TGCGCCAGCAGCACAGGGACTAGCGGGAGGGGAACCCAAGAGACCCAGTACTTC
CDR3: CASSTGTSGRGTQETQYF

D: TRBD1
size: NA
J: TRBJ2-2
length: 16
V: TRBV7-8
DNA: TGTGCCAGCAGCTCCTGGACAGGGGTGGACACCGGGGAGCTGTTTTTT
CDR3: CASSSWTGVDTGELFF

D: TRBD1
size: NA
J: TRBJ2-7
length: 16
V: TRBV4-1
DNA: TGCGCCAGCAGCCAACCCGGGACAGGGGAAAATTACGAGCAGTACTTC
CDR3: CASSQPGTGENYEQYF

D: NA
size: once
J: TRBJ1-1
length: 13
V: TRBV2
DNA: TGTGCCAGCAGCCGCCAGGGGAGCACTGAAGCTTTCTTT
CDR3: CASSRQGSTEAFF

D: TRBD1
size: once
J: TRBJ2-7
length: 15
V: TRBV5-1
DNA: TGCGCCAGCAGCGAGAACACAGGGGATACCTACGAGCAGTACTTC
CDR3: CASSENTGDTYEQYF

D: NA
size: NA
J: TRBJ1-1
length: 17
V: TRBV28
DNA: TGTGCCAGCAGTCTACCTAGGACAGACGAGATGAACACTGAAGCTTTCTTT
CDR3: CASSLPRTDEMNTEAFF

D: TRBD1
size: many
J: TRBJ1-6
length: 15
V: TRBV6-5
DNA: TGTGCCAGCAGTTTGGGACAGGCCTATAATTCACCCCTCCACTTT
CDR3: CASSLGQAYNSPLHF

D: TRBD1
size: NA
J: TRBJ2-5
length: 11
V: TRBV27
DNA: TGTGCCAGCGACAGGGAAGAGACCCAGTACTTC
CDR3: CASDREETQYF

D: NA
size: NA
J: TRBJ2-5
length: 13
V: TRBV5-1
DNA: TGCGCCAGCACGGGGGATACCCAAGAGACCCAGTACTTC
CDR3: CASTGDTQETQYF

D: NA
size: few
J: TRBJ1-6
length: 15
V: TRBV28
DNA: TGTGCCAGCGGGCGGAGGAGCTCCTATAATTCACCCCTCCACTTT
CDR3: CASGRRSSYNSPLHF